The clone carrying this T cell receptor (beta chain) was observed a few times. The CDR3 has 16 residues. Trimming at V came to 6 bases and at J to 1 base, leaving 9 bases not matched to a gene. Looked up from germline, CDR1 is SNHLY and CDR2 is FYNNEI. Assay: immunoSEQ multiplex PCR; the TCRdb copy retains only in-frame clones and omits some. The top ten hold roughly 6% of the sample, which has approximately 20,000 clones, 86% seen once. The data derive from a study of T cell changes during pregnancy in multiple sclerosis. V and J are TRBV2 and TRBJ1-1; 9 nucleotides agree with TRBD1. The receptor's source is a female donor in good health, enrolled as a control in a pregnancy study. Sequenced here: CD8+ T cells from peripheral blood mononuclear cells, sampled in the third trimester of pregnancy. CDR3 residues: CASSHNSDRGNTEAFF. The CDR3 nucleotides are TGTGCCAGCAGCCACAATTCGGACAGGGGGAACACTGAAGCTTTCTTT.